This TCR beta chain was profiled in a study of Ad26.COV2.S vaccination and SARS-CoV-2 variants (dated by TCRdb to the early 2020s). About the full investigation: Donors in the vaccine arm were drawn from COV1001, a multicentre, randomized, double-blind, placebo-controlled phase I-IIa trial testing Ad26.COV2.S in healthy adults. Ad26.COV2.S was administered intramuscularly at 5 x 10^10 or 1 x 10^11 viral particles, either as a single shot or as two shots given 56 days apart. TCRbeta repertoire sequencing served as the tool for gauging how specific and how broad the SARS-CoV-2-reactive T cell receptors were following Ad26.COV2.S vaccination. A total of 32 samples were included in the TCR-sequenced set, comprising roughly 19 Ad26.COV2.S vaccine recipients, 5 placebo recipients and 8 SARS-CoV-2 convalescent individuals. Participants in the trial were split at random into five groups of five each, receiving low-dose or high-dose Ad26.COV2.S once or twice, or else placebo on both occasions. Blinding of investigators to trial group allocation was maintained during experiments and outcome assessment.

What the study reported, not specific to this receptor: According to the authors, total T cell responses may have been underestimated by the TCR breadth and depth analyses. Ad26.COV2.S recipients had higher spike-specific TCR breadth than placebo recipients (P = 0.0014). Substantial breadth of spike-specific CD8+ and CD4+ T cell responses was reported after vaccination. Non-spike TCR breadth was comparable between vaccine and placebo recipients, consistent with the vaccine containing only spike. Comparing responses between vaccine doses or regimens was not something the study was powered to do.

V was cut back by 2 bases and J by 5 bases, leaving a gap of 16 bases between them. Via the germline V gene (reference sequence), CDR1 is LNHDA and CDR2 SQIVND. From cysteine to phenylalanine, the CDR3 is 16 amino acids long. Only the CDR3 region is kept as DNA, spanning 48 bases read in frame from base 1. According to the study, the label for this sample's treatment or condition signals: some 20 received Ad26.COV2.S at low or high dose, single or two shots; 5 received placebo; per-sample allocation not given. For vaccine and placebo recipients, repertoires were sequenced using samples collected on day 63 after the first injection. Cohort 1b enrolled about two dozen adults aged 18-55 years at a single site in Boston, USA, between 29 July and 7 August 2020. Ad26.COV2.S consisted of a replication-incompetent adenovirus type 26 vector by which a prefusion-stabilized SARS-CoV-2 spike protein from the original Wuhan strain was expressed.

TCRbeta CDR3 regions were sequenced with the immunoSEQ Assay. After extraction, genomic DNA underwent amplification by bias-controlled multiplex PCR, followed by high-throughput sequencing. On the authors' methods: To quantify the absolute abundance of every unique TCRbeta CDR3 region, sequences were collapsed and filtered. Usable DNA was measured by amplifying reference genes present in all nucleated cells, and TCRbeta template counts were normalized to that usable DNA to estimate T cell fraction. Repertoire TCRs were annotated as SARS-CoV-2-specific when V gene, CDR3 amino acid sequence and J gene were exactly matched to a known reactive TCR set. MIRA supplied the reference SARS-CoV-2 TCR set, which was filtered for enrichment in COVID-19-positive ImmuneCODE repertoires so that public or cross-reactive TCRs were removed. Based on the MIRA antigens, annotated TCRs were further analysed at the level of specific ORF or position within ORF. Breadth was defined as the number of annotated unique rearrangements divided by the total number of unique productive rearrangements, and depth was defined as the summed frequency of the annotated unique rearrangements. Two-sided Wilcoxon rank-sum tests were applied when comparing TCR breadth between groups. TCRdb took this table from immuneACCESS and kept in-frame rearrangements with V and J called. Such tables lack part of the clones; where checked against another copy, unresolved V genes explain under half of the gap, and the rest is unexplained. V, J and clone size were drawn from that table, and D and trimming were deduced from the DNA. The sample table records 350,000 to 500,000 clones; 90% of these occur just once. The ten most abundant clones make up over 9% of the sample.

Concerning this clone itself: Its antigen target is currently unknown. No base qualities exist here, and no much larger clone lies one base off it.

This receptor was identified in a person aged 18-60 years who received the Ad26.COV2.S COVID-19 vaccine or a placebo. The chain couples TRBV19 to TRBJ2-1; the D gene is perhaps TRBD1, on 6 matching bases. The starting material was peripheral blood, obtained in a trial of Ad26.COV2.S vaccine versus placebo. The DNA is TGTGCCAGTAGTATATCGTTGGACAGAAATCACAATGAGCAGTTCTTC. Its amino acids are CASSISLDRNHNEQFF.